This T cell receptor beta chain was profiled in a study of control samples from healthy donors and cancer patients. The protocol was immunoSEQ multiplex PCR, while the TCRdb copy is restricted to in-frame clones and leaves out a portion. Of 2,500 to 3,000 clones in the sample, 94% were seen once. CDR3 length: 16 residues. V was pared by 0 bases and J by 3 bases, with 11 bases between. Germline CDR1 SGHDN, CDR2 FVKESK. This rearrangement joins TRBV14 to TRBJ1-4; unclear D gene. The sample was PBMCs. The TCR originated in an older man with lung cancer. Here the CDR3 DNA reads TGTGCCAGCAGCCAAGATCTTCCCCGGGCTAATGAAAAACTGTTTTTT. It codes for CASSQDLPRANEKLFF.